Each of the 2 T cell receptor beta chains below was sequenced from the same sample in a study of cytomegalovirus exposure and HLA in healthy donors. Primers: 60 Vbeta forward and 13 Jbeta reverse. Assay: immunoSEQ multiplex PCR; the TCRdb copy retains only in-frame clones and omits some. The sample consists of 130,000 or so clones, about three quarters of them appearing once. The specimen sequenced was PBMCs. These receptors were taken from a woman between 18 and 29 years old in good health and CMV-seronegative.

J is TRBJ2-6 and V is TRBV27; TRBD1 agrees at 7 bases. This CDR3 is 17 amino acids long. Germline CDR1 MNHEY, CDR2 SMNVEV (reference sequence). Trimming cost V 2 bases and J 0 bases; bases outside gene matches: 4. CDR3 residues: CASSLIRGISGANVLTF. The CDR3, as DNA: TGTGCCAGCAGTTTAATCAGGGGGATCTCTGGGGCCAACGTCCTGACTTTC. Full variable domain (missing parts from reference TRBV27 and TRBJ2-6): EAQVTQNPRYLITVTGKKLTVTCSQNMNHEYMSWYRQDPGLGLRQIYYSMNVEVTDKGDVPEGYKVSRKEKRNFPLILESPSPNQTSLYFCASSLIRGISGANVLTFGAGSRLTVL.

This chain uses TRBV4-1 with TRBJ2-7, with D possibly matching TRBD2 (6 bases). The V and J ends lost 1 base and 3 bases respectively, with 16 bases between them. Germline values: CDR1 MGHRA, CDR2 YSYEKL. This CDR3 is built from 16 residues. Written as DNA, the CDR3 is TGCGCCAGCAGCCAAGTCCTCGGGACTGGATTCTACGAGCAGTACTTC. It encodes CASSQVLGTGFYEQYF.